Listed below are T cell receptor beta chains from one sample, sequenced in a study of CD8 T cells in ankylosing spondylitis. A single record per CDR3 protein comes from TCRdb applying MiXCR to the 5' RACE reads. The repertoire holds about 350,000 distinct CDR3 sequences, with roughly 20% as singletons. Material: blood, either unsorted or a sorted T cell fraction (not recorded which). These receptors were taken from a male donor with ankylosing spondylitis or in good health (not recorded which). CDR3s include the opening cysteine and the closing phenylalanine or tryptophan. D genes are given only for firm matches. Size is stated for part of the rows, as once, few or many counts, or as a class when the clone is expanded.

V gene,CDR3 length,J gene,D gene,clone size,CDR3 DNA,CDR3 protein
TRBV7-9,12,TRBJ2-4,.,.,TGTGCCAGCAGCTTTTCCGAGGACATTCAGTACTTC,CASSFSEDIQYF
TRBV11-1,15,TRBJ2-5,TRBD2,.,TGTGCCAGCACCCCGGGAGCGGGATTCCAAGAGACCCAGTACTTC,CASTPGAGFQETQYF
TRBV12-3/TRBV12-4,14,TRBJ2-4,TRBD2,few,TGTGCCAGCAGTTTAACCGGGAGCGGGGACATTCAGTACTTC,CASSLTGSGDIQYF
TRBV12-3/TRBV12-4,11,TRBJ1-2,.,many,TGTGCCAGCAGTTTTGGGGGGGGCTACACCTTC,CASSFGGGYTF
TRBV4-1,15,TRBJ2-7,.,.,TGCGCCAGCAGCCAGGGACAAACGTTGGTTGGCGAGCAGTACTTC,CASSQGQTLVGEQYF
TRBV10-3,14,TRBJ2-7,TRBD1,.,TGTGCCATCAAGGAAACAGGGGGTATACACGAGCAGTACTTC,CAIKETGGIHEQYF
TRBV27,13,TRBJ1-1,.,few,TGTGCCAGCAGTTTACGCGAGAACACTGAAGCTTTCTTT,CASSLRENTEAFF
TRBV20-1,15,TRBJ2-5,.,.,TGCAGTGCTAGGTGGTGGGCAGGGACATCAGAGACCCAGTACTTC,CSARWWAGTSETQYF
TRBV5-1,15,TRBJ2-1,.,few,TGCGCCAGCAGCTTGGGGCCTAGCGCAGACAATGAGCAGTTCTTC,CASSLGPSADNEQFF
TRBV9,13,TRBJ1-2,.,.,TGTGCCAGCAGATTAACAGGATCCTATGGCTACACCTTC,CASRLTGSYGYTF
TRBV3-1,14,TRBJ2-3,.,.,TGTGCCAGCAGCCCGCCGGGTGTTACAGATACGCAGTATTTT,CASSPPGVTDTQYF
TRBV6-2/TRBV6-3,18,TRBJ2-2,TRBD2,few,TGTGCCAGCAGTTACTCCGGGACTAGCGGGGACGTCACCGGGGAGCTGTTTTTT,CASSYSGTSGDVTGELFF
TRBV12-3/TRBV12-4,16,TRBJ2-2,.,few,TGTGCCAGCAGTTTAGTGGGCTACGCGAACACCGGGGAGCTGTTTTTT,CASSLVGYANTGELFF
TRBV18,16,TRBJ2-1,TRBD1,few,TGTGCCAGCTCACTAGAGGGACAGGGATTTGACAATGAGCAGTTCTTC,CASSLEGQGFDNEQFF
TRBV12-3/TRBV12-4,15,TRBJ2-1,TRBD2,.,TGTGCCGGACCCCACGGGCGGGGGGAGCCCCCGTGGCAGTTCTTC,CAGPHGRGEPPWQFF
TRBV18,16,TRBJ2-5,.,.,TGTGCCAGCTCACCCCGGACAGACCCAAGACAAGAGACCCAGTACTTC,CASSPRTDPRQETQYF
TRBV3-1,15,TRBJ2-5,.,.,TGTGCCAGCAGCCAAGAGAGGGAATTACGGGAGACCCAGTACTTC,CASSQERELRETQYF
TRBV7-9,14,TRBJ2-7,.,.,TGTGCCAGCAGCCACCGGGAGAGCTCCTACGAGCAGTACTTC,CASSHRESSYEQYF
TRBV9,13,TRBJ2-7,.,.,TGTGCCAGCAGCGCCCGGTGGGGCTACGAGCAGTACTTC,CASSARWGYEQYF
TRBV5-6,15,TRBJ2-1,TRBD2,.,TGTGCCAGCAGCCTCCTAGCGGGGGGTAACGATGAGCAGTTCTTC,CASSLLAGGNDEQFF
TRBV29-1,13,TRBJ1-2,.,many,TGCAGCGTTGAAAGCCGAACAGGAGGAGGCTACACCTTC,CSVESRTGGGYTF
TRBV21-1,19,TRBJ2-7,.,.,TGTGCCAGCAGCAAAGTCGGCTCGGGGGGGACTAGCGACTCCTACGAGCAGTACTTC,CASSKVGSGGTSDSYEQYF
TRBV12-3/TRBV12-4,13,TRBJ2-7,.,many,TGTGCCAGCAGTTATGGGACGTTGAGCGAGCAGTACTTC,CASSYGTLSEQYF
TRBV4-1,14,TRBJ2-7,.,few,TGCGCCAGCAGCCAAGACTGGCCGGAGTACGAGCAGTACTTC,CASSQDWPEYEQYF
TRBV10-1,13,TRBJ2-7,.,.,TGCGCCAGCAGTTCCGTCCTCTCCTACGAGCAGTACTTC,CASSSVLSYEQYF
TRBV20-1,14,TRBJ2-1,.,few,TGCAGTGCTAGAGATGCGGCAGGGGTCGTTGAGCAGTTCTTC,CSARDAAGVVEQFF
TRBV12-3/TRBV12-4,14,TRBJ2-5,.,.,.,CASSFGTGSPDGYF
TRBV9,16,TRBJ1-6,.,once,TGTGCCAGCAGTGCCGGGCTAATAACTTTTAATTCACCCCTCCACTTT,CASSAGLITFNSPLHF
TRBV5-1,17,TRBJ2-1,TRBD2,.,TGCGCCAGCAGCTTGGGGTGGGGGGGACTTGACTACAATGAGCAGTTCTTC,CASSLGWGGLDYNEQFF
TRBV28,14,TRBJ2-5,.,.,TGTGCCAGCAGCCCGGGGGGCGCGGAAGAGACCCAGTACTTC,CASSPGGAEETQYF
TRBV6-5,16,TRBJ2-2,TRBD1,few,TGTGCCAGCAGTTACTCGAGGGGGCCGGCCACCGGGGAGCTGTTTTTT,CASSYSRGPATGELFF
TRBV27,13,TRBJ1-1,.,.,TGTGCCAGCAGCGGGGCCATGAACACTGAAGCTTTCTTT,CASSGAMNTEAFF
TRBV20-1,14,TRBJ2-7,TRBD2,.,TGCAGTGCTAGATCCCGGCTAGCGGGCTACGAGCAGTACTTC,CSARSRLAGYEQYF
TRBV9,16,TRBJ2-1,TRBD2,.,TGTGCCAGCAGCTTATACGGGACTAGCTCCTACAATGAGCAGTTCTTC,CASSLYGTSSYNEQFF
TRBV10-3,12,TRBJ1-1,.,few,TGTGCCATGAGGGATCTGAACACTGAAGCTTTCTTT,CAMRDLNTEAFF
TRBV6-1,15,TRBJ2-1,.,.,TGTGCCAGCAGCCCACGACAAGGCTCATGGGATGAGCAGTTCTTC,CASSPRQGSWDEQFF
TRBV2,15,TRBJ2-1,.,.,TGTGCCAGCAGAACCCTCGCGGACTCCTACAATGAGCAGTTCTTC,CASRTLADSYNEQFF
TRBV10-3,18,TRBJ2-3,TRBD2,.,TGTGCCATCAGTGAGTCGATTGATAGCGGGACTAGCACAGATACGCAGTATTTT,CAISESIDSGTSTDTQYF
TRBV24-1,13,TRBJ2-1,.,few,TGTGCCACCAGACCCCGGGGGTTCGGTGAGCAGTTCTTC,CATRPRGFGEQFF
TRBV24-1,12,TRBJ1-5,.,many,TGTGCCACCAGTGAAGGGAATCAGCCCCAGCATTTT,CATSEGNQPQHF
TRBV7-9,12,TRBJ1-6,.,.,TGTGCCAGCAGCCCCCAAAATTCACCCCTCCACTTT,CASSPQNSPLHF
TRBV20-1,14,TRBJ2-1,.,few,TGCAGTGCTAGTTCTGACAGCGAATACAATGAGCAGTTCTTC,CSASSDSEYNEQFF